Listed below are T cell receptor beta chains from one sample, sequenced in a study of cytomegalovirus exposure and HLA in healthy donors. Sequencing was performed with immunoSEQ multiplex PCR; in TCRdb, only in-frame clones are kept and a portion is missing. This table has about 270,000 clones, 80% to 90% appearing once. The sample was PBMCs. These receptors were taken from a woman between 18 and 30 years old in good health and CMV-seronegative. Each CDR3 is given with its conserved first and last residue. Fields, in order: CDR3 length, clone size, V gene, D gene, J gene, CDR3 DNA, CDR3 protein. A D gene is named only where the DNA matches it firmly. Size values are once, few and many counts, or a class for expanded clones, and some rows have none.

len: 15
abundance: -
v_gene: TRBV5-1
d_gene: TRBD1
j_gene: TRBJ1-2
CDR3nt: TGCGCCAGCAGCCCGTGGCCCGACAGGGGCTATGGCTACACCTTC
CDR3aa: CASSPWPDRGYGYTF

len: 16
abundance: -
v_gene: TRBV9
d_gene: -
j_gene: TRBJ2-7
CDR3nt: TGTGCCAGCAGCGCCCTCTCGGACAGCCCCTCCTACGAGCAGTACTTC
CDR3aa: CASSALSDSPSYEQYF

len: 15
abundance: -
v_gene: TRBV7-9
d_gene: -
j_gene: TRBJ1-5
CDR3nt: TGTGCCAGCAGCTTAGCCGCACAGGGAAGCCAGCCCCAGCATTTT
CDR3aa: CASSLAAQGSQPQHF

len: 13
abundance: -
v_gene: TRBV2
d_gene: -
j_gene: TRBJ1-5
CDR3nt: TGTGCCAGCAGTGATGAGGCCCTTACGCCCCAGCATTTT
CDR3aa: CASSDEALTPQHF

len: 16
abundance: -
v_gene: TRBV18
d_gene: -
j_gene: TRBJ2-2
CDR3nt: TGTGCCAGCCGAAGCCCGGGGGACCCGAACACCGGGGAGCTGTTTTTT
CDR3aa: CASRSPGDPNTGELFF

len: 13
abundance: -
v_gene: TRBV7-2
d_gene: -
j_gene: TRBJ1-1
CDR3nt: TGTGCCAGCCGGTCAGGGATGAACACTGAAGCTTTCTTT
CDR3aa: CASRSGMNTEAFF

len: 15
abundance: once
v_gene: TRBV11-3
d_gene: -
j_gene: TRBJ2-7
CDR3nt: TGTGCCAGCAGCTTACGTATGACAAACAGGGACGAGCAGTACTTC
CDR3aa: CASSLRMTNRDEQYF

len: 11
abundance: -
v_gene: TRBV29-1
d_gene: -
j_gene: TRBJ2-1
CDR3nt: TGCAGCGTTGTGGCTGTCTATGAGCAGTTCTTC
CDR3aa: CSVVAVYEQFF

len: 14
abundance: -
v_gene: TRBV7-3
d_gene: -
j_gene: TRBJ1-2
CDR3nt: TGTGCCAGCACCCCCGGTGTGGGGGCCTATGGCTACACCTTC
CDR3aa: CASTPGVGAYGYTF

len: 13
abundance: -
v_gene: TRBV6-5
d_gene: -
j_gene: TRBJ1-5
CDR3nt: TGTGCCAGCAGGGACAGAAAAGATCAGCCCCAGCATTTT
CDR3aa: CASRDRKDQPQHF

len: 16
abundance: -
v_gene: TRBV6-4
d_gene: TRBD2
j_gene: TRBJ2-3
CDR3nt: TGTGCCAGCAGTGACTCGGCTAGCGGGGGGGGGAATACGCAGTATTTT
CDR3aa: CASSDSASGGGNTQYF

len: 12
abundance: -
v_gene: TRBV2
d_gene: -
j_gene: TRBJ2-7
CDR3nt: TGTGCCAGCAAGACCCAGGGGTCCGAGCAGTACTTC
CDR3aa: CASKTQGSEQYF

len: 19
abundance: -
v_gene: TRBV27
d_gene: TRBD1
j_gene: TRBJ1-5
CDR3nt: TGTGCCAGCAGTGCCCAACCCGGGACAGGGGTTCGGCGCAATCAGCCCCAGCATTTT
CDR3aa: CASSAQPGTGVRRNQPQHF

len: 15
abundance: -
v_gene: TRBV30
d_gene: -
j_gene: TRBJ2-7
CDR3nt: TGTGCCTGGACCAAGAGGGACATTATCTCCTACGAGCAGTACTTC
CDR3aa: CAWTKRDIISYEQYF

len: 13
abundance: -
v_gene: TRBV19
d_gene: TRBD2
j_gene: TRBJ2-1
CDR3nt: TGTGCCAGTACTAGCGGGGACTACAATGAGCAGTTCTTC
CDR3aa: CASTSGDYNEQFF

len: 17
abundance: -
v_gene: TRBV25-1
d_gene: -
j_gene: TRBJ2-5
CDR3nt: TGTGCCAGCAGTGAATTCAACCCCCAAAGAGGACAAGAGACCCAGTACTTC
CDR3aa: CASSEFNPQRGQETQYF

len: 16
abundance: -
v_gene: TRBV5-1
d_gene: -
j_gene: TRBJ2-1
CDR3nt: TGCGCCAGCAGCTTGAATAGAGGGGGTTCTAGGAATGAGCAGTTCTTC
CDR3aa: CASSLNRGGSRNEQFF

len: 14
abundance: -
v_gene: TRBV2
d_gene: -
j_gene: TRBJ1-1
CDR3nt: TGTGCCAGCAGACCGACAGAATACGACACTGAAGCTTTCTTT
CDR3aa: CASRPTEYDTEAFF

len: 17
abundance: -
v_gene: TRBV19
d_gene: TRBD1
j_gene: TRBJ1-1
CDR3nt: TGTGCCAGTAGTATAGATCTATTGGCAGGGGGCGTCTCTGAAGCTTTCTTT
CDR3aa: CASSIDLLAGGVSEAFF

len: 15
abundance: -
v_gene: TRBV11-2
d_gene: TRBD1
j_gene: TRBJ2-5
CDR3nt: TGTGCCAGCAGCTTAAGGGCAGGGGGCACGGAGACCCAGTACTTC
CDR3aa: CASSLRAGGTETQYF

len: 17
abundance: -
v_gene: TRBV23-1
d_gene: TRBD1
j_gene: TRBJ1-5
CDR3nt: TGCGCCAGCAGTCAATCGGGGACAGGGATTGGCAATCAGCCCCAGCATTTT
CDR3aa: CASSQSGTGIGNQPQHF

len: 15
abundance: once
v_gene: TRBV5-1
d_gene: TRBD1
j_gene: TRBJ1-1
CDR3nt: TGCGCCAGCAGCTTGACAGGGGGCGACCATCCTGAAGCTTTCTTT
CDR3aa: CASSLTGGDHPEAFF

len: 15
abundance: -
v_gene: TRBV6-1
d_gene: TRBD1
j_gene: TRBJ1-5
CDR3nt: TGTGCCAGCAGACTATTAGACAGGGGTAATCAGCCCCAGCATTTT
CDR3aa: CASRLLDRGNQPQHF

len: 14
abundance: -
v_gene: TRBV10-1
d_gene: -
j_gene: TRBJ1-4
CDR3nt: TGCGCCAGCAGTGAGGGAGGCACGGGCGAAAAACTGTTTTTT
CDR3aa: CASSEGGTGEKLFF

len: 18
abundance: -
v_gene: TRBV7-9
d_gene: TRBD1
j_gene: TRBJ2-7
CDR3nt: TGTGCCAGCAGCTACGCCCTTACCGGGACAGGGTCAATCTACGAGCAGTACTTC
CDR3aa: CASSYALTGTGSIYEQYF

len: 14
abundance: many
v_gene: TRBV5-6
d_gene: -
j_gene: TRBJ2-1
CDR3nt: TGTGCCAGCAGCTTTCCCGGGGTCTACAATGAGCAGTTCTTC
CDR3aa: CASSFPGVYNEQFF

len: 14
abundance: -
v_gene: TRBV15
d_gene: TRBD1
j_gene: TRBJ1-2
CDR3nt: TGTGCCACCAGCAGGGACAGGGATAACTATGGCTACACCTTC
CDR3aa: CATSRDRDNYGYTF

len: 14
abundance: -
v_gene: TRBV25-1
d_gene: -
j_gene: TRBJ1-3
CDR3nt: TGTGCCAGCAGTGATAGGGGAAGAGGAAACACCATATATTTT
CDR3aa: CASSDRGRGNTIYF

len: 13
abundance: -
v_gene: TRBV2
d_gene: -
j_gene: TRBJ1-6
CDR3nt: TGTGCCAGCAGTGGACGGGAAAATTCACCCCTCCACTTT
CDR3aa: CASSGRENSPLHF

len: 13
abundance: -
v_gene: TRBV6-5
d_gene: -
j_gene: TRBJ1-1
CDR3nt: TGTGCCAGCAGTTACTTTGCGAGCACTGAAGCTTTCTTT
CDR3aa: CASSYFASTEAFF

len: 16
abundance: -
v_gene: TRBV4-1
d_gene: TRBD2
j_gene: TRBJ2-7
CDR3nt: TGCGCCAGCAGCGCGGGGGTGAGCGGGAGCTCCTACGAGCAGTACTTC
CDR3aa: CASSAGVSGSSYEQYF

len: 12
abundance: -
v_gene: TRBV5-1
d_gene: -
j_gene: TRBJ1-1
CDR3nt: TGCGCCAGCAGGCCAGAGAACACTGAAGCTTTCTTT
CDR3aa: CASRPENTEAFF

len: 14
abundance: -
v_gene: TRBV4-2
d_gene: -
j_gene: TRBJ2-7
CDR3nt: TGTGCCAGCAGCCAAGCCGTTTACTCCTACGAGCAGTACTTC
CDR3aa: CASSQAVYSYEQYF

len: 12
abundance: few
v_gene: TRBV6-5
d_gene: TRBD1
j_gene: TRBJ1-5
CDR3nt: TGTGCCAGCAGCTCCGACAGGGCAAGCCAGCATTTT
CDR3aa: CASSSDRASQHF

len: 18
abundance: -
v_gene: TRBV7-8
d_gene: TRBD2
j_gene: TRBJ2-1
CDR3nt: TGTGCCAGCAGCCTCGGACTAGCGGGAGGCCGAATCTACAATGAGCAGTTCTTC
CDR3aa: CASSLGLAGGRIYNEQFF

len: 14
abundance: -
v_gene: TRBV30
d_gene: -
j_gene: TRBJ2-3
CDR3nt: TGTGCCTGGATGGGGCCTACTAGCACAGATACGCAGTATTTT
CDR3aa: CAWMGPTSTDTQYF

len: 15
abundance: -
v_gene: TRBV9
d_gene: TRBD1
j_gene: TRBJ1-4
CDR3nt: TGTGCCAGCAGCGCAACAGGGGGCGCAGGGGAAAAACTGTTTTTT
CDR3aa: CASSATGGAGEKLFF

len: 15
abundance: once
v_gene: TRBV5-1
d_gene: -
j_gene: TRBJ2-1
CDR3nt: TGCGCCAGCAGCTTGGTAAGGGGTTTTAGGGCTGAGCAGTTCTTC
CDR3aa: CASSLVRGFRAEQFF

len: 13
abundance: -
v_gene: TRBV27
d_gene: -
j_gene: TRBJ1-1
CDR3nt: TGTGCCAGCAGTTTGAGGGAAAACACTGAAGCTTTCTTT
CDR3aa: CASSLRENTEAFF

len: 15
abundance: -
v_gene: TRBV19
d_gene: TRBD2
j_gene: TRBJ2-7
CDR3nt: TGTGCCAGTAGTCCGAGCGGGGGGCCCTCCTACGAGCAGTACTTC
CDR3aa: CASSPSGGPSYEQYF

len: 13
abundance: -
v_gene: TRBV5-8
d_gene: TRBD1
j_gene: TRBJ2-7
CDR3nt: TGTGCCAGCAGCTTGGAGGGGGCCGCCGAGCAGTACTTC
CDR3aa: CASSLEGAAEQYF

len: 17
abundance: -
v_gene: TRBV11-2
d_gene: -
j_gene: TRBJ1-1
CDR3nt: TGTGCCAGCAGCCCTATACGCGGTAATCCGGGGAGGACTGAAGCTTTCTTT
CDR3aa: CASSPIRGNPGRTEAFF

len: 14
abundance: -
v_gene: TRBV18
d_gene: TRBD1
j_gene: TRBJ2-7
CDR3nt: TGTGCCAGCTCATCACCGGGACAGGGGTACGAGCAGTACTTC
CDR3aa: CASSSPGQGYEQYF

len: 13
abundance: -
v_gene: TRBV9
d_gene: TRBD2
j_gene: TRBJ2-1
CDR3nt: TGTGCCAGCGGTCTAGCGGGATACAATGAGCAGTTCTTC
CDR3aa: CASGLAGYNEQFF

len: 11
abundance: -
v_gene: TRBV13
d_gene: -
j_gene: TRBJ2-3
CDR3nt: TGTGCCAGCAGGTCAACAGATACGCAGTATTTT
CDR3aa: CASRSTDTQYF

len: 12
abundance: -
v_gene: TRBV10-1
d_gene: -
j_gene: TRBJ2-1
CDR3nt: TGCGCCAGCAGTGAGTCGTCACGGGAGCAGTTCTTC
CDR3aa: CASSESSREQFF

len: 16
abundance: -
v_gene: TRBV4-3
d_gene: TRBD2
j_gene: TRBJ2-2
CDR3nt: TGCGCCAGCAGCCAAATAGCGGGGGGCTACACCGGGGAGCTGTTTTTT
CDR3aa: CASSQIAGGYTGELFF

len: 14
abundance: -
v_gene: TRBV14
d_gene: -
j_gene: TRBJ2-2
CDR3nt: TGTGCCAGCAGCATGCGGGGTTCGACCGGGGAGCTGTTTTTT
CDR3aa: CASSMRGSTGELFF

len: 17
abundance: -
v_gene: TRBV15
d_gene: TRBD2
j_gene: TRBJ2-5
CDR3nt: TGTGCCACCAGCAGAAGAGTGGGCGGGAGGGTTGTGGAGACCCAGTACTTC
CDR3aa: CATSRRVGGRVVETQYF

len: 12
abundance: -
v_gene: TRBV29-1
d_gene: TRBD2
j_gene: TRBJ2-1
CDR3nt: TGCAGCGTTACTAGCGTTTACAATGAGCAGTTCTTC
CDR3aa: CSVTSVYNEQFF

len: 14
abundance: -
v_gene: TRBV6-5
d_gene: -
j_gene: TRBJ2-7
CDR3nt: TGTGCCAGCAGTTCCACCGGGACACTTTACGAGCAGTACTTC
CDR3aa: CASSSTGTLYEQYF

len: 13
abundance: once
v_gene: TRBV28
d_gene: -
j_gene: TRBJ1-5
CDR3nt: TGTGCCAGCAGTTTGGGGAGGGATCAGCCCCAGCATTTT
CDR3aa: CASSLGRDQPQHF

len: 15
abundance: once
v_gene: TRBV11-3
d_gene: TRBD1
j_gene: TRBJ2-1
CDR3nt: TGTGCCAGCAGCCGGGACAGGGCGTCCTACAATGAGCAGTTCTTC
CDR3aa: CASSRDRASYNEQFF

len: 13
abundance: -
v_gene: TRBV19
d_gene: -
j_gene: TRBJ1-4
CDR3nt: TGTGCCAGTAGTATCCGGGGAAATGAAAAACTGTTTTTT
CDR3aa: CASSIRGNEKLFF

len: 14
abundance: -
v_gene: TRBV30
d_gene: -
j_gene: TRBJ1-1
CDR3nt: TGTGCCTGGAGTGTATATAGGGGGAACACTGAAGCTTTCTTT
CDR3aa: CAWSVYRGNTEAFF